This note documents a single TCR beta chain sequence. What it binds is not known. Assay used: immunoSEQ multiplex PCR; TCRdb lists only in-frame clones, some missing. The sample holds 210,000 or so clones, just over 90% seen once. The data were taken from a study of T cell responses to AZD1222 COVID-19 vaccine. Study results and limitations: Donors were chiefly white British, with a greater number of females, and clonal diversity was perhaps underestimated. The breadth and depth of Spike-specific TCRs increased once two AZD1222 doses had been given. There were repertoire samples only from the period after the peak T cell response.

The sequences come from peripheral blood, collected on day 0 of MenACWY control vaccination. The clonotype comes from an adult in good health.

CDR3 in amino acids: CASSQGYNSPLHF. The CDR3 DNA reads as TGTGCCAGCAGCCAAGGGTATAATTCACCCCTCCACTTT. The chain joins TRBV3-1 (or the pseudogene TRBV3-2) to TRBJ1-6; D gene unclear. V gave up 1 base and J gave up 4 bases, with 2 bases separating them. The germline CDR1 and CDR2 sequences are LGHDT and YNNKEL (reference sequence). This CDR3 is built from 13 residues.